This T cell receptor beta chain came from a study of blood T cell repertoires in COVID-19. Across the study: From the United States, Italy and Spain came samples of acute and convalescent COVID-19. Sources were T cells, B-cell-depleted T cells, or PBMCs; the material itself was cDNA or gDNA.

Source study methods: Amplification from reference gene primers served as the basis for estimated nucleated cell counts. Profiling relied on immunoSEQ multiplex PCR, and the TCRdb table lists in-frame clones only, not all of them. The DNA was the basis for D and trimming; V, J and clone size are from that table. The table shows roughly 290,000 clones, with 70% to 90% occurring only once. This CDR3 is 11 amino acids long. Germline assignment: CDR1 LGHDT and CDR2 YNNKEL (reference sequence). Trimming left V 4 bases short and J 4 bases short, with 4 bases between. Adults between about 18 and 95 years of age took part from under 30 US areas.

The sequence derives from a man aged 25 to 40 who had recovered from COVID-19. This chain links TRBV3-1 (or the pseudogene TRBV3-2) with TRBJ2-5; D call uncertain. Sequencing was done on a sample of PBMCs or T cells enriched from blood (not recorded which). CDR3 region: CASSLGETQYF. The CDR3 DNA reads as TGTGCCAGCAGCCTCGGAGAGACCCAGTACTTC.